Following are 26 T cell receptor beta chains from one sample sequenced in a study of blood T cell repertoires in COVID-19. Using immunoSEQ multiplex PCR, the repertoire was profiled, and TCRdb retains in-frame clones only, with some absent. This sample has 400,000 to 450,000 clones, with less than 95% found just once. Sequenced material: PBMCs or T cells enriched from blood (not recorded which). These receptors were collected from a man younger than 30 who had recovered from COVID-19.

This clone has a single count. The genes are TRBV20-1 and TRBJ2-7; 8 nucleotides align to TRBD1. Germline assignment: CDR1 DFQATT and CDR2 SNEGSKA (reference sequence). V shed 3 bases and J 1 base; nucleotides not matched to a gene: 5. The CDR3 runs 14 residues. For the CDR3, the DNA is TGCAGTGCTAGTTCCGGGACAGGATCCTACGAGCAGTACTTC. Amino acid sequence: CSASSGTGSYEQYF.

The rearrangement joins TRBV9 to TRBJ1-2; D perhaps matches TRBD1 (5 bases). The CDR3 is 15 amino acids. Germline V lookup: CDR1 SGDLS, CDR2 YYNGEE. V was trimmed by 4 bases and J by 6 bases, leaving 19 bases between them. The CDR3 region has the DNA TGTGCCAGCAGCCTCTCGTCGGGGGGATCGGATGGCTACACCTTC. Amino acid sequence: CASSLSSGGSDGYTF.

The chain carries TRBV2 and TRBJ2-1; D ambiguous. Deletions cut 6 bases from V and 0 bases from J, with 6 bases between. Germline V lookup: CDR1 SNHLY, CDR2 FYNNEI. The CDR3 totals 13 residues. CDR3 protein: CASSINSYNEQFF. As DNA, the CDR3 is TGTGCCAGCAGCATCAACTCCTACAATGAGCAGTTCTTC.

This clone has just a few counts. The rearrangement joins TRBV4-1 to TRBJ1-3; 9 positions agree with TRBD1. Germline V gene data show CDR1 as MGHRA and CDR2 as YSYEKL. CDR3 length: 16 residues. V lost 4 bases to trimming and J lost 3 bases; unmatched junction nucleotides: 7. CDR3 sequence (DNA): TGCGCCAGCAGCCCTCGGGACAGGGTCGGTGGAAACACCATATATTTT. Amino acid sequence: CASSPRDRVGGNTIYF.

The rearrangement uses TRBV7-9 and TRBJ2-1; tentative D call: TRBD2 (7 bases). The CDR3 covers 16 residues. Trimming shortened V by 5 bases and J by 5 bases, and 19 bases separated the two germline ends. Germline V gene data show CDR1 as SEHNR and CDR2 as FQNEAQ (reference sequence). The CDR3 nucleotides are TGTGCCAGCAGCCTTATTACGGGGGGCCATAACAATGAGCAGTTCTTC. Protein sequence: CASSLITGGHNNEQFF.

The V gene is TRBV9, the J gene TRBJ2-7, with D perhaps TRBD2 (6 bases). Trimming removed 1 base from V and 7 bases from J, with 12 bases in between. This CDR3 has 13 residues. Germline assignment: CDR1 SGDLS and CDR2 YYNGEE. CDR3 in DNA: TGTGCCAGCAGCGTACTGGGCGGGGAGGAGCAGTACTTC. Protein sequence: CASSVLGGEEQYF. Using reference TRBV9 and TRBJ2-7 for the parts outside the CDR3, the full variable domain is DSGVTQTPKHLITATGQRVTLRCSPRSGDLSVYWYQQSLDQGLQFLIQYYNGEERAKGNILERFSAQQFPDLHSELNLSSLELGDSALYFCASSVLGGEEQYFGPGTRLTVT.

The chain joins TRBV2 to TRBJ2-7; 7 bases align to TRBD2. The CDR3 covers 15 residues. The germline CDR1 and CDR2 sequences are SNHLY and FYNNEI. After removal of 1 base from V and 6 bases from J, the junction contained 9 bases not matched to a gene. In DNA form, the CDR3 reads TGTGCCAGCAGTGAAGTTGGCGGGAGAACGGGCGAGCAGTACTTC. Protein sequence: CASSEVGGRTGEQYF.

The CDR3 spells CASSRGSGSAQYF. In DNA form, the CDR3 reads TGTGCCAGCAGCAGGGGTAGCGGGAGTGCGCAGTACTTC. V and J are TRBV3-1 (or the pseudogene TRBV3-2) and TRBJ2-7; 9 nucleotides align to TRBD2. With V trimmed by 5 bases and J by 9 bases, 8 bases remained unmatched. This CDR3 is 13 amino acids long. Germline values: CDR1 LGHDT, CDR2 YNNKEL (reference sequence).

V is TRBV30 and J is TRBJ1-1, with 8 nucleotides matching TRBD1. V lost 3 bases and J lost 10; bases outside the gene matches: 13. Germline CDR1 and CDR2: GTSNPN and SVGIG (reference sequence). This CDR3 comprises 14 residues. Here the CDR3 reads CAWSVQPPTGGAFF. The CDR3 DNA reads as TGTGCCTGGAGCGTGCAGCCCCCAACAGGGGGAGCTTTCTTT. Complete variable domain (other parts from reference TRBV30 and TRBJ1-1): SQTIHQWPATLVQPVGSPLSLECTVEGTSNPNLYWYRQAAGRGLQLLFYSVGIGQISSEVPQNLSASRPQDRQFILSSKKLLLSDSGFYLCAWSVQPPTGGAFFGQGTRLTVV.

The chain uses TRBV18 and TRBJ1-2; D unresolved. V gave up 3 bases and J gave up 1 base, with 12 bases separating them. The CDR3 contains 15 residues. The germline gives CDR1 KGHSH, CDR2 LQKENI. CDR3 nucleotides: TGTGCCAGCTCACCTAGCGCAGGTGTTAACTATGGCTACACCTTC. Translation: CASSPSAGVNYGYTF.

The V gene is TRBV24-1, the J gene TRBJ2-1; TRBD2 matches at 9 bases. The CDR3 runs 16 residues. CDR1 and CDR2 from the germline V gene are KGHDR and SFDVKD. V was pared by 5 bases and J by 4 bases, with 8 bases of the junction left unmatched. CDR3: CATSVSSGNVYNEQFF. CDR3 bases: TGTGCCACCAGTGTGTCTAGCGGGAATGTTTACAATGAGCAGTTCTTC.

The rearrangement uses TRBV7-3 and TRBJ2-2; 12 bases fit TRBD2. CDR1 and CDR2 from the germline V gene are SGHTA and FQGTGA. The CDR3 has 16 residues. The V gene end was trimmed by 6 bases and the J gene end by 7 bases; junction bases not matched to a gene: 9. CDR3 residues: CASRPTGTSGLGELFF. The CDR3 nucleotides are TGTGCCAGCAGACCCACCGGGACTAGCGGGCTCGGGGAGCTGTTTTTT.

This clone was detected only once. The chain uses TRBV19 and TRBJ1-3; no clear D. Germline CDR1 reads LNHDA; CDR2 reads SQIVND (reference sequence). The CDR3 is 11 residues long. Deletions cut 9 bases from V and 3 bases from J, with 6 bases between. The CDR3 region has the DNA TGTGCCAGCGGGGTTGGAAACACCATATATTTT. Its translation: CASGVGNTIYF.

This rearrangement joins TRBV7-9 to TRBJ1-2; a weak D match, TRBD1 (5 bases). The CDR3 runs to 14 residues. Trimming pared 0 bases from V and 10 bases from J, leaving 15 bases between. CDR1 and CDR2 from the germline V gene are SEHNR and FQNEAQ (reference sequence). The CDR3 sequence: CASSLAPSDSYYTF. The CDR3 nucleotides read TGTGCCAGCAGCTTAGCCCCCTCCGACAGTTACTACACCTTC. The full variable domain, with the rest looked up from reference TRBV7-9 and TRBJ1-2, is DTGVSQNPRHKITKRGQNVTFRCDPISEHNRLYWYRQTLGQGPEFLTYFQNEAQLEKSRLLSDRFSAERPKGSFSTLEIQRTEQGDSAMYLCASSLAPSDSYYTFGSGTRLTVV.

This clone appeared a single time. The same CDR3 also results from other DNA sequences found in this sample. This chain links TRBV3-1 (or the pseudogene TRBV3-2) with TRBJ2-2; the D gene is possibly TRBD2 (6 bases). The CDR3 loop spans 15 amino acids. Germline V gives CDR1 LGHDT, CDR2 YNNKEL (reference sequence). Trimming removed 1 base at V and 1 base at J, with 7 bases between. The CDR3 bases are TGTGCCAGCAGCCAAGCGGGAGTGAACACCGGGGAGCTGTTTTTT. Translated, it gives CASSQAGVNTGELFF.

The chain carries TRBV27 and TRBJ2-7, with 8 positions matching TRBD1. CDR1 MNHEY and CDR2 SMNVEV come from the germline V gene (reference sequence). The CDR3 is 13 amino acids. The V gene end was trimmed by 5 bases and the J gene end by 0 bases; junction bases not matched to a gene: 0. DNA for the CDR3: TGTGCCAGCAGTACAGGGGGCTCCTACGAGCAGTACTTC. It codes for CASSTGGSYEQYF.

The rearrangement joins TRBV5-1 to TRBJ2-5; 8 nucleotides line up with TRBD2. This CDR3 has 17 amino acids. Germline V gene data show CDR1 as SGHRS and CDR2 as YFSETQ. V lost 0 bases, J lost 4 bases, and 11 bases stayed unmatched. CDR3 DNA sequence: TGCGCCAGCAGCTTGGGGGTCCGAGCGGGAGTAAGAGAGACCCAGTACTTC. Its protein product is CASSLGVRAGVRETQYF. Complete variable domain (other parts from reference TRBV5-1 and TRBJ2-5): KAGVTQTPRYLIKTRGQQVTLSCSPISGHRSVSWYQQTPGQGLQFLFEYFSETQRNKGNFPGRFSGRQFSNSRSEMNVSTLELGDSALYLCASSLGVRAGVRETQYFGPGTRLLVL.

The chain uses TRBV21-1 and TRBJ2-7; the D segment call TRBD2 is taken from the table without a DNA check. TRBV21-1 has pseudogene status. This CDR3 is 18 amino acids long. The CDR3 is CARFRGGYSSGSRYEQYF. DNA for the CDR3: TGTGCCAGATTCCGGGGGGGATATTCTAGCGGGAGTCGGTACGAGCAGTACTTC.

This chain links TRBV3-1 (or the pseudogene TRBV3-2) with TRBJ1-6; TRBD1 matches at 9 bases. There are 17 residues in the CDR3. Germline CDR1 LGHDT, CDR2 YNNKEL (reference sequence). J was trimmed by 10 bases and V by 1 base; bases with no gene match: 11. The CDR3 nucleotides read TGTGCCAGCAGCCAAGTGGGACAGGGTGATTACGGATCACCCCTCCACTTT. Translation gives CASSQVGQGDYGSPLHF.

The CDR3 here is CASSSIRTSELETQYF. Here the CDR3 DNA reads TGTGCCAGCAGCTCCATCCGGACTAGCGAGCTGGAGACCCAGTACTTC. The chain couples TRBV11-2 to TRBJ2-5, with 9 nucleotides matching TRBD2. CDR1 is SGHAT, CDR2 FQNNGV, per germline. The CDR3 runs 16 residues. V gave up 4 bases and J gave up 5 bases; unmatched junction bases: 11.

The chain is built from TRBV30 and TRBJ2-7; perhaps TRBD1 as D (5 bases). Germline V lookup: CDR1 GTSNPN, CDR2 SVGIG (reference sequence). Trimming removed 2 bases from V and 7 bases from J, with 15 bases in between. The CDR3 loop spans 13 amino acids. CDR3 amino acids: CAWSLAGSDEQYF. The CDR3 DNA sequence: TGTGCCTGGAGTTTGGCAGGGTCGGATGAGCAGTACTTC.

The chain carries TRBV12-3 or TRBV12-4 and TRBJ1-3, with D uncertain. The CDR3 spans 11 residues. The ends were cut back, 4 bases at V and 14 bases at J, with 12 bases in the middle. CDR3 region: CASSSRSAVYF. As DNA, the CDR3 is TGTGCCAGCAGTTCCAGGTCCGCCGTATATTTT.

The J gene is TRBJ1-5, the V gene TRBV6-5, with TRBD1 matching over 7 bases. The ends lost 6 bases at V and 6 bases at J; junction bases unmatched: 8. CDR3 length: 14 residues. The germline V gene has CDR1 MNHEY and CDR2 SVGAGI. CDR3 amino acids: CASSLTGPSQPQHF. For the CDR3, the DNA is TGTGCCAGCAGCTTGACAGGGCCGAGTCAGCCCCAGCATTTT.

In its sample, this clone was seen once. The genes are TRBV5-1 and TRBJ2-5; a weak D match, TRBD2 (7 bases). V was shortened by 4 bases and J by 2 bases, with 15 bases between the two germline ends. Per germline, CDR1 SGHRS and CDR2 YFSETQ. The CDR3 is made up of 15 amino acids. The CDR3 DNA follows: TGCGCCAGCAGCGGAATGCGGGGGCAGCAAGAGACCCAGTACTTC. Encoded protein: CASSGMRGQQETQYF.

DNA for the CDR3: TGTGCCAGCAGCTTAGAGCTCAACCTAAATGAAAAACTGTTTTTT. This sequence encodes CASSLELNLNEKLFF. This chain uses TRBV7-6 with TRBJ1-4; the D is unclear. Trimming shortened V by 1 base and J by 5 bases, and 11 bases separated the two germline ends. CDR1 and CDR2 (germline): SGHVS, FNYEAQ. The CDR3 consists of 15 residues.

This chain uses TRBV7-3 with TRBJ1-1; D possibly corresponds to TRBD1 (5 bases). The germline CDR1 and CDR2 sequences are SGHTA and FQGTGA. The CDR3 extends over 14 amino acids. The ends were cut back, 6 bases at V and 3 bases at J, with 14 bases in the middle. The chain's CDR3 is CASSSSGGDTEAFF. The CDR3 DNA is TGTGCCAGCAGTTCCTCGGGAGGGGACACTGAAGCTTTCTTT.